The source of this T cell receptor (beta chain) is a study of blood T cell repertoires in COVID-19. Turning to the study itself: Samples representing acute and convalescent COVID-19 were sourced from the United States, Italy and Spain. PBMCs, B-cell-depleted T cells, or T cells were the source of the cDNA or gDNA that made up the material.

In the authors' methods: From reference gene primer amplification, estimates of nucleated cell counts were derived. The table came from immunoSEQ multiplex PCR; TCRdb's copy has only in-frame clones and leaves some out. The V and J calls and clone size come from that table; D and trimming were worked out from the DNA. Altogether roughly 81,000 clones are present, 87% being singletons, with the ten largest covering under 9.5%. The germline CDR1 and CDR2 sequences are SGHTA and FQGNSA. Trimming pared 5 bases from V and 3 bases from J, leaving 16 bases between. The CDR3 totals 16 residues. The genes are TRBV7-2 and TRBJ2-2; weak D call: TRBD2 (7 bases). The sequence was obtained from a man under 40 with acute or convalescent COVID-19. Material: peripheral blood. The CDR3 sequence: CASSRPWGGDTGELFF. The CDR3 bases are TGTGCCAGCAGCCGGCCGTGGGGGGGCGACACCGGGGAGCTGTTTTTT.